This is a list of T cell receptor beta chains from one sample in a study of blood T cell repertoires in COVID-19. Assay: immunoSEQ multiplex PCR; the TCRdb copy retains only in-frame clones and omits some. This table has 150,000 to 200,000 clones, 70% to 80% appearing once. Sequencing used PBMCs or T cells enriched from blood (not recorded which). Every receptor here comes from a woman aged 45-60 years who had recovered from COVID-19. The CDR3 runs from the conserved cysteine through the conserved F or W. The D gene is left open where the match is weak. Size is stated for part of the rows, as once, few or many counts, or as a class when the clone is expanded.

v_call	cdr3_length	j_call	clone_size	d_call	cdr3_aa	cdr3_nt
TRBV27	14	TRBJ2-1	-	-	CASSPVSSYNEQFF	TGTGCCAGCAGTCCTGTGAGCTCCTACAATGAGCAGTTCTTC
TRBV30	13	TRBJ1-4	-	-	CAWSGSGKEKLFF	TGTGCCTGGAGTGGGTCAGGGAAAGAAAAACTGTTTTTT
TRBV5-1	14	TRBJ2-5	-	TRBD2	CASSLGGGQETQYF	TGCGCCAGCAGCTTAGGCGGGGGCCAAGAGACCCAGTACTTC
TRBV7-3	14	TRBJ2-1	-	TRBD2	CASSPQRDSGEQFF	TGTGCCAGCAGCCCCCAGCGGGATAGCGGGGAGCAGTTCTTC
TRBV18	15	TRBJ1-2	-	-	CASSRGTDSRYGYTF	TGTGCCAGCTCACGAGGAACCGACAGCAGATATGGCTACACCTTC
TRBV7-2	15	TRBJ2-5	-	TRBD2	CASMNRLAGVETQYF	TGTGCCAGCATGAACCGCCTAGCGGGAGTTGAGACCCAGTACTTC
TRBV7-3	15	TRBJ2-7	-	TRBD2	CASSLTSGRSYEQYF	TGTGCCAGCAGCTTAACTAGCGGGAGGTCCTACGAGCAGTACTTC
TRBV7-8	14	TRBJ1-2	-	TRBD1	CASSSLAGGYGYTF	TGTGCCAGCAGCTCCCTAGCAGGGGGCTATGGCTACACCTTC
TRBV5-1	16	TRBJ2-7	-	TRBD1	CASSLPAGTGAGEQYF	TGCGCCAGCAGCCTCCCGGCCGGGACAGGGGCGGGCGAGCAGTACTTC
TRBV18	13	TRBJ2-7	many	TRBD1	CASSTGQGIEQYF	TGTGCCAGCTCAACCGGACAGGGAATCGAGCAGTACTTC
TRBV9	15	TRBJ2-7	-	-	CASSVGGTPAYEQYF	TGTGCCAGCAGCGTAGGAGGCACTCCGGCCTACGAGCAGTACTTC
TRBV7-8	16	TRBJ1-6	once	-	CASSQQESSYNSPLHF	TGTGCCAGCAGCCAACAGGAGAGCTCCTATAATTCACCCCTCCACTTT
TRBV28	14	TRBJ2-2	few	-	CASSLFGGGGELFF	TGTGCCAGCAGTTTATTCGGCGGCGGCGGGGAGCTGTTTTTT
TRBV7-8	15	TRBJ2-6	-	-	CASSPRVSGANVLTF	TGTGCCAGCAGCCCCCGTGTCTCTGGGGCCAACGTCCTGACTTTC
TRBV5-1	12	TRBJ2-7	-	-	CASSLGEYEQYF	TGCGCCAGCAGCTTGGGAGAATACGAGCAGTACTTC
TRBV3-1/TRBV3-2	17	TRBJ1-1	-	-	CASSSGTLTRINTEAFF	TGTGCCAGCAGCTCCGGGACATTAACTAGAATTAACACTGAAGCTTTCTTT
TRBV7-2	12	TRBJ2-5	-	-	CASSLVAETQYF	TGTGCCAGCAGCTTAGTCGCGGAGACCCAGTACTTC
TRBV5-1	16	TRBJ2-1	-	TRBD2	CASSFSGTSGTNEQFF	TGCGCCAGCAGTTTTTCCGGGACTAGCGGGACTAATGAGCAGTTCTTC
TRBV19	16	TRBJ1-5	few	TRBD1	CASTDRELGSNQPQHF	TGTGCCAGTACGGACAGGGAATTAGGGAGCAATCAGCCCCAGCATTTT
TRBV5-1	14	TRBJ2-7	-	-	CASSLSADSYEQYF	TGCGCCAGCAGCTTATCGGCGGACTCCTACGAGCAGTACTTC
TRBV14	14	TRBJ2-1	-	TRBD2	CASSQGLAGREQFF	TGTGCCAGCAGCCAAGGCCTAGCGGGACGTGAGCAGTTCTTC
TRBV2	17	TRBJ2-2	-	TRBD2	CASSAGGGRANTGELFF	TGTGCCAGCAGTGCAGGAGGCGGGAGGGCGAACACCGGGGAGCTGTTTTTT
TRBV7-2	15	TRBJ2-3	-	TRBD2	CASLRSSGGTDTQYF	TGTGCCAGCTTAAGATCGAGCGGGGGCACAGATACGCAGTATTTT
TRBV12-3/TRBV12-4	13	TRBJ1-1	-	-	CASSFRENTEAFF	TGTGCCAGCAGTTTCCGAGAGAACACTGAAGCTTTCTTT
TRBV6-8	15	TRBJ1-6	-	TRBD1	CASSLGQGYRSPLHF	TGTGCCAGCAGCTTGGGACAGGGATATCGGTCACCCCTCCACTTT
TRBV28	13	TRBJ1-2	-	TRBD1	CASRLTGDYGYTF	TGTGCCAGCAGACTCACAGGGGACTATGGCTACACCTTC
TRBV6-5	14	TRBJ2-5	-	-	CASSSRQVGETQYF	TGTGCCAGCAGTTCCCGACAGGTGGGAGAGACCCAGTACTTC
TRBV7-8	17	TRBJ2-7	-	TRBD2	CASSLGSSLAEAYEQYF	TGTGCCAGCAGCTTAGGCTCGTCACTAGCGGAAGCCTACGAGCAGTACTTC
TRBV29-1	13	TRBJ2-7	-	-	CSVHDRFSYEQYF	TGCAGCGTTCATGACAGGTTCTCCTACGAGCAGTACTTC
TRBV10-3	14	TRBJ1-3	-	TRBD1	CAISDTGAGNTIYF	TGTGCCATCAGTGATACAGGGGCTGGAAACACCATATATTTT
TRBV7-9	12	TRBJ1-5	few	-	CASSLGEQPQHF	TGTGCCAGCAGCTTAGGAGAGCAGCCCCAGCATTTT
TRBV7-3	16	TRBJ2-2	medium-sized	TRBD2	CASSPRASGSNGELFF	TGTGCCAGCAGCCCACGGGCTAGCGGGAGTAACGGGGAGCTGTTTTTT
TRBV5-1	13	TRBJ1-4	-	-	CASSVWLNEKLFF	TGCGCCAGCAGCGTTTGGCTTAATGAAAAACTGTTTTTT
TRBV7-6	14	TRBJ1-5	-	-	CASSLTGINQPQHF	TGTGCCAGCAGCTTAACAGGGATTAATCAGCCCCAGCATTTT